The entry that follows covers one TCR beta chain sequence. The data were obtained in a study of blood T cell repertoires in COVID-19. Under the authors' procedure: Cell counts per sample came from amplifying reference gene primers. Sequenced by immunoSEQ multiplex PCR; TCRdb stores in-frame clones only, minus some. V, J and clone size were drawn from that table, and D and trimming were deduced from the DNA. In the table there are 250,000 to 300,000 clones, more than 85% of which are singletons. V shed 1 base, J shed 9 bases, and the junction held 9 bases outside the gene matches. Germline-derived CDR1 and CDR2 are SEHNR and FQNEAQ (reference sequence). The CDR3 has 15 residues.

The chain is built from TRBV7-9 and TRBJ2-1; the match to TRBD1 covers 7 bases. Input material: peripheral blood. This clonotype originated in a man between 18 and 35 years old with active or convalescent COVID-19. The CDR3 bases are TGTGCCAGCAGCTTAGGGACGGGACAGTTCACTGAGCAGTTCTTC. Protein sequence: CASSLGTGQFTEQFF.